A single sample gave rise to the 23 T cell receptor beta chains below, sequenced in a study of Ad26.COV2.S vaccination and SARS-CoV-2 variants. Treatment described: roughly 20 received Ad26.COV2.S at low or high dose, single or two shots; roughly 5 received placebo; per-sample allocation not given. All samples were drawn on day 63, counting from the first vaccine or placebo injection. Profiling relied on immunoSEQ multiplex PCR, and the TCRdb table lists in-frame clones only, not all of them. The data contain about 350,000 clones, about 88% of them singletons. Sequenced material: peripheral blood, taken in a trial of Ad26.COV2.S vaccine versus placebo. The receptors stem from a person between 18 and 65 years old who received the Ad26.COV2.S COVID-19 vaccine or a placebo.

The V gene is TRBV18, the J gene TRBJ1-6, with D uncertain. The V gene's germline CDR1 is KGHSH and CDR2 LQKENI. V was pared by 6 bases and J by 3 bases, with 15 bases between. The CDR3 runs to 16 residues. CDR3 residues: CASSHFGSGYNSPLHF. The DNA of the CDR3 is TGTGCCAGCTCCCACTTTGGGTCGGGCTATAATTCACCCCTCCACTTT.

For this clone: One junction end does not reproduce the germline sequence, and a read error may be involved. CDR3 DNA: TGTGCCAGCCGCGCCGTGACTTTCTACGAACAGTACTTC. Translation gives CASRAVTFYEQYF. This chain connects TRBV6-5 to TRBJ2-7; D is unresolved. The CDR3 is 13 amino acids. CDR1 and CDR2 (germline): MNHEY, SVGAGI.

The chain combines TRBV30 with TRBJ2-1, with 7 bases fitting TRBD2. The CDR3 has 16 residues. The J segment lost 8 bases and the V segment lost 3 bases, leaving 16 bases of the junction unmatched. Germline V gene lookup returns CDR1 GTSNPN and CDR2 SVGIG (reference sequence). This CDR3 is CAWSVARRESVDEQFF. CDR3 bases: TGTGCCTGGAGCGTCGCTAGGCGGGAGAGTGTGGATGAGCAGTTCTTC.

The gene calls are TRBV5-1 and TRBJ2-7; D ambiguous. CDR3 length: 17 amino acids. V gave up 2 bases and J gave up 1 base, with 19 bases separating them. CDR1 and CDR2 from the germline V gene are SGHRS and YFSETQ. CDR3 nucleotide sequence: TGCGCCAGCAGCTTCGGCACCCCCCCAGGATTATCCTACGAGCAGTACTTC. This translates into CASSFGTPPGLSYEQYF.

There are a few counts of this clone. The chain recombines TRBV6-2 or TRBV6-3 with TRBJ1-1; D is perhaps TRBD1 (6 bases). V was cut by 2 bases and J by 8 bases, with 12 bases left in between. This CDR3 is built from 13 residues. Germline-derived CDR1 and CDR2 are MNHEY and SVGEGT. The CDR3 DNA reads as TGTGCCAGCAGTTACGGGATAGGGACAGAAGCTTTCTTT. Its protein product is CASSYGIGTEAFF.

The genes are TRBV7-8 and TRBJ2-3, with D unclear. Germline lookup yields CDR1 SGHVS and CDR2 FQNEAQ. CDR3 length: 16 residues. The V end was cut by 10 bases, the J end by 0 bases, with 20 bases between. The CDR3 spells CATILWAAPSTDTQYF. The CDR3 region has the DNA TGTGCCACCATACTATGGGCGGCACCTAGCACAGATACGCAGTATTTT.

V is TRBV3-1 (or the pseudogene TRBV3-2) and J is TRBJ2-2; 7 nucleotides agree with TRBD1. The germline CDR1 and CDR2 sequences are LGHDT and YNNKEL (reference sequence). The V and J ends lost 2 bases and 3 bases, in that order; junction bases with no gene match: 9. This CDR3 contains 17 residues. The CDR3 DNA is TGTGCCAGCAGCCAAATCATCCGGGACAGTCACACCGGGGAGCTGTTTTTT. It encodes CASSQIIRDSHTGELFF.

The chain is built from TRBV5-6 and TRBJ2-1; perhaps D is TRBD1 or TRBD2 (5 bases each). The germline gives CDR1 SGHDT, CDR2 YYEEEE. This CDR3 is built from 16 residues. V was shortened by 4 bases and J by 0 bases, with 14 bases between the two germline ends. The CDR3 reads CASSPGTLSSYNEQFF. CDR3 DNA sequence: TGTGCCAGCAGCCCCGGGACCTTAAGCTCCTACAATGAGCAGTTCTTC.

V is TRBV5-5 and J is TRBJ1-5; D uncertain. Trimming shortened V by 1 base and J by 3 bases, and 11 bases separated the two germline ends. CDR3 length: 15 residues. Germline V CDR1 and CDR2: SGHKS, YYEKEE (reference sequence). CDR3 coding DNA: TGTGCCAGCAGCTTGTTAAGCTCCTTCAATCAGCCCCAGCATTTT. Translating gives CASSLLSSFNQPQHF.

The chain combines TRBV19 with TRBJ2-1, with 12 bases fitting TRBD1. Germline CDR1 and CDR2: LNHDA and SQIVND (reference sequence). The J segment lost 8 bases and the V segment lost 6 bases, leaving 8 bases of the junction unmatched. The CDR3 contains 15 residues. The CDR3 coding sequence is TGTGCCAGTAGGCGCGGGACAGGGGGCCGGTATGAGCAGTTCTTC. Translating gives CASRRGTGGRYEQFF.

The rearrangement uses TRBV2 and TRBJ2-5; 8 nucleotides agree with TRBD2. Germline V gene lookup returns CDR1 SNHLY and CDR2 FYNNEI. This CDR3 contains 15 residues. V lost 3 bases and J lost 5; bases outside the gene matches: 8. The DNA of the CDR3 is TGTGCCAGCAGTGAGGGACTAGGCGGACGGGAGACCCAGTACTTC. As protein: CASSEGLGGRETQYF.

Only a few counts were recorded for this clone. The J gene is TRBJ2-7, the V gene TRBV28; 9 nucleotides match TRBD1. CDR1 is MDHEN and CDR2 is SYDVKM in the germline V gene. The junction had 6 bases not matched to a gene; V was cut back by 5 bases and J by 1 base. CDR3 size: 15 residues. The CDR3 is CASSDRGVTSYEQYF. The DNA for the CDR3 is TGTGCCAGCAGTGACAGGGGGGTCACTTCCTACGAGCAGTACTTC. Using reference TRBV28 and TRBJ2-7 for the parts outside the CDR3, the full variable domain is DVKVTQSSRYLVKRTGEKVFLECVQDMDHENMFWYRQDPGLGLRLIYFSYDVKMKEKGDIPEGYSVSREKKERFSLILESASTNQTSMYLCASSDRGVTSYEQYFGPGTRLTVT.

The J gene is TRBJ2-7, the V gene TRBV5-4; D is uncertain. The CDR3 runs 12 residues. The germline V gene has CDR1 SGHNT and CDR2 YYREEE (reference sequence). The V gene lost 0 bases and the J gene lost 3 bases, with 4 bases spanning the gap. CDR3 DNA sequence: TGTGCCAGCAGCTTGGGGGACTACGAGCAGTACTTC. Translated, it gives CASSLGDYEQYF.

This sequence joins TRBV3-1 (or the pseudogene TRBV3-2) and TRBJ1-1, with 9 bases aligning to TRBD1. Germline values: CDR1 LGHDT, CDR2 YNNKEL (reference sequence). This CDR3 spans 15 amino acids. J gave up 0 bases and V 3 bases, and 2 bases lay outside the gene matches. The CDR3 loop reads CASSHGTGLNTEAFF. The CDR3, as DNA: TGTGCCAGCAGCCATGGGACAGGGCTGAACACTGAAGCTTTCTTT.

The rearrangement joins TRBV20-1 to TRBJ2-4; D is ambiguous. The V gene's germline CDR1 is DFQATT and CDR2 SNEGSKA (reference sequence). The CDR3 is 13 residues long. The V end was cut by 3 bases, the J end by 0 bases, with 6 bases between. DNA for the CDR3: TGCAGTGCTAGTAAAGTAGCCAAAAACATTCAGTACTTC. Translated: CSASKVAKNIQYF.

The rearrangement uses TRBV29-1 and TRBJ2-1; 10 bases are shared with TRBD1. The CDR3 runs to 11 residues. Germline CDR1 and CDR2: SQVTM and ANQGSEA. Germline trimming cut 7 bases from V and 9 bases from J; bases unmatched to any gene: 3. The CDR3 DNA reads TGCAGCGGCTGGACAGGGGGTGAGCAGTTCTTC. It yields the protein CSGWTGGEQFF.

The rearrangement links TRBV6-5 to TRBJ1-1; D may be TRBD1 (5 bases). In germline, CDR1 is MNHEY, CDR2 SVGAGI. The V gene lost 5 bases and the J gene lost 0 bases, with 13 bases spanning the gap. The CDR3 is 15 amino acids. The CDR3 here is CASSIPGAVNTEAFF. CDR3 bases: TGTGCCAGCAGTATACCTGGGGCGGTGAACACTGAAGCTTTCTTT.

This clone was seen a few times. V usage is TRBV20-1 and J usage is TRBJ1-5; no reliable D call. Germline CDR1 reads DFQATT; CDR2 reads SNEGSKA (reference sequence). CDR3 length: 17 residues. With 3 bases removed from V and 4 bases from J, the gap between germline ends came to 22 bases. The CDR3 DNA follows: TGCAGTGCTAGTATGGCAGGTGGATTAAGGGCGAATCAGCCCCAGCATTTT. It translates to CSASMAGGLRANQPQHF.

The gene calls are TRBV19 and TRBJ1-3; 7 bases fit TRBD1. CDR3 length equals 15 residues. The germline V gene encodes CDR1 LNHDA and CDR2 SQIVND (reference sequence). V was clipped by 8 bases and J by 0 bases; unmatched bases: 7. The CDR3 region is CASHGTVFSGNTIYF. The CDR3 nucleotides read TGTGCCAGTCACGGGACAGTCTTCTCTGGAAACACCATATATTTT. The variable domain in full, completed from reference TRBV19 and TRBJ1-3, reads DGGITQSPKYLFRKEGQNVTLSCEQNLNHDAMYWYRQDPGQGLRLIYYSQIVNDFQKGDIAEGYSVSREKKESFPLTVTSAQKNPTAFYLCASHGTVFSGNTIYFGEGSWLTVV.

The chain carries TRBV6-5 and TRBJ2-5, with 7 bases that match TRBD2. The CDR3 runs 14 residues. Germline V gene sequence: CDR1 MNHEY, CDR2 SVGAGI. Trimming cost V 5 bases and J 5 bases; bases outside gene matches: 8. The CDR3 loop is CASSRGDPRETQYF. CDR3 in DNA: TGTGCCAGCAGTCGGGGGGACCCCCGGGAGACCCAGTACTTC.

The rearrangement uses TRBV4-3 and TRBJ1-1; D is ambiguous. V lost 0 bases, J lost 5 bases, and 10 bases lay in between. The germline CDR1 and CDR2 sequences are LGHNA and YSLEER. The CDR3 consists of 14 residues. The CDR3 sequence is CASSQETRGTEAFF. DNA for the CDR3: TGCGCCAGCAGCCAAGAGACCCGGGGAACTGAAGCTTTCTTT.

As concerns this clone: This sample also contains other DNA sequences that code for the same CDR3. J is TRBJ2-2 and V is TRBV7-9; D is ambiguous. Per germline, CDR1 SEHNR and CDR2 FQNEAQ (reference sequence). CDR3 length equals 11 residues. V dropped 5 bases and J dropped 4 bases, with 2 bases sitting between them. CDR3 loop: CASSSTGELFF. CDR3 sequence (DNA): TGTGCCAGCAGCAGCACCGGGGAGCTGTTTTTT.

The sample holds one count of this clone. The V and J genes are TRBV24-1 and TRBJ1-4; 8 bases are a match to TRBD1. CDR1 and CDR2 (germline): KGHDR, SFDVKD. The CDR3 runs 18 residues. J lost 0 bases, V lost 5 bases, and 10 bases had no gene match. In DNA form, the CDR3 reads TGTGCCACCAGTGTCCCGGGACAGGAAGTACCAACTAATGAAAAACTGTTTTTT. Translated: CATSVPGQEVPTNEKLFF.